A single sample is the source of the 13 T cell receptor beta chains below, sequenced in a study of blood T cell repertoires in COVID-19. The table came from immunoSEQ multiplex PCR; TCRdb's copy has only in-frame clones and leaves some out. The sample consists of about 210,000 clones, approximately 90% of them appearing once. Sample: peripheral blood. These receptors all stem from a woman aged 40 to 50 with acute or convalescent COVID-19.

The chain joins TRBV11-3 to TRBJ2-5, with 7 bases aligning to TRBD1. The CDR3 is 14 amino acids. Germline CDR1 SGHNT, CDR2 YENEEA. V was pared by 5 bases and J by 2 bases, with 5 bases of the junction left unmatched. The DNA of the CDR3 is TGTGCCAGCAGCCTAGGACAGGAGCAAGAGACCCAGTACTTC. Its protein product is CASSLGQEQETQYF.

The V gene is TRBV3-1 (or the pseudogene TRBV3-2), the J gene TRBJ1-2; D possibly corresponds to TRBD1 (6 bases). V was cut by 1 base and J by 8 bases, with 14 bases left in between. CDR3 length equals 14 residues. CDR1 and CDR2 from the germline V gene are LGHDT and YNNKEL (reference sequence). CDR3 sequence (DNA): TGTGCCAGCAGCCAAGTACCGGACAGATGGGGCTACACCTTC. It codes for CASSQVPDRWGYTF.

The chain combines TRBV14 with TRBJ2-2; 10 bases agree with TRBD1. This CDR3 has 16 residues. Germline CDR1 SGHDN, CDR2 FVKESK. Losses at the gene ends were 4 bases for V and 5 bases for J; bases not matched to a gene: 7. The DNA of the CDR3 is TGTGCCAGCAGCCGATTGCCGGGACAGGGGACCGGGGAGCTGTTTTTT. This sequence encodes CASSRLPGQGTGELFF.

The chain combines TRBV7-3 with TRBJ2-6; D possibly corresponds to TRBD1 (5 bases). There are 17 residues in the CDR3. V was cut by 5 bases and J by 4 bases, with 18 bases left in between. CDR1 is SGHTA and CDR2 is FQGTGA in the germline V gene. CDR3 loop: CASSPLPGFVGANVLTF. The CDR3 region has the DNA TGTGCCAGCAGCCCCCTGCCAGGGTTTGTCGGGGCCAACGTCCTGACTTTC.

This chain connects TRBV6-6 to TRBJ2-5; perhaps TRBD2 as D (6 bases). The CDR3 is 13 amino acids. Germline CDR1 and CDR2: MNHNY and SVGAGI (reference sequence). Trimming stripped 4 bases from V and 5 bases from J, with 11 bases between. The CDR3 sequence: CASSSNRGETQYF. DNA of the CDR3: TGTGCCAGCAGTTCCAACCGGGGGGAGACCCAGTACTTC.

The V and J genes are TRBV7-4 and TRBJ1-1, with 12 positions matching TRBD1. Germline trimming cut 5 bases from V and 3 bases from J; bases unmatched to any gene: 22. This CDR3 is 21 amino acids long. Per germline, CDR1 SGHVT and CDR2 SQSDAQ. Here the CDR3 DNA reads TGTGCCAGCAGCCTCCTGGAACTAATCGGGACAGGGGGCGACGGGGACACTGAAGCTTTCTTT. This gives the protein CASSLLELIGTGGDGDTEAFF.

The rearrangement links TRBV19 to TRBJ1-3; the match to TRBD1 covers 7 bases. With 4 bases clipped from V and 0 bases from J, the junction kept 3 bases outside the gene matches. The CDR3 contains 15 residues. Germline V gene sequence: CDR1 LNHDA, CDR2 SQIVND (reference sequence). The CDR3: CASSTGTVSGNTIYF. For the CDR3, the DNA is TGTGCCAGTAGTACAGGGACAGTCTCTGGAAACACCATATATTTT.

The chain uses TRBV18 and TRBJ1-2, with 7 bases matching TRBD1. V shed 2 bases and J 6 bases; nucleotides not matched to a gene: 15. CDR1 is KGHSH and CDR2 is LQKENI in the germline V gene. The CDR3 is made up of 17 amino acids. The CDR3 sequence is CASSPTGTANRNDGYTF. Here the CDR3 DNA reads TGTGCCAGCTCACCAACCGGGACAGCCAACCGGAATGATGGCTACACCTTC.

The chain combines TRBV5-1 with TRBJ2-5; 7 bases are shared with TRBD1. The germline V gene encodes CDR1 SGHRS and CDR2 YFSETQ. This CDR3 region has 14 residues. V was pared by 4 bases and J by 3 bases, with 6 bases of the junction left unmatched. The CDR3, as DNA: TGCGCCAGCAGCCCCCGGGACAGAAAAGAGACCCAGTACTTC. Translation: CASSPRDRKETQYF.

The rearrangement links TRBV4-1 to TRBJ2-4; 9 nucleotides line up with TRBD2. CDR3 length equals 18 residues. CDR1 MGHRA and CDR2 YSYEKL come from the germline V gene. After removal of 1 base from V and 0 bases from J, the junction contained 7 bases not matched to a gene. CDR3: CASSQGLAGALAKNIQYF. Written as DNA, the CDR3 is TGCGCCAGCAGCCAAGGTTTAGCGGGGGCCCTAGCCAAAAACATTCAGTACTTC.

The V gene is TRBV2, the J gene TRBJ1-5, with D possibly matching TRBD1 (6 bases). V shed 7 bases and J shed 1 base, with 11 bases lying between them. There are 14 residues in the CDR3. Germline CDR1 SNHLY, CDR2 FYNNEI. The CDR3: CASTGQKSNQPQHF. The CDR3 region has the DNA TGTGCCAGCACAGGACAGAAAAGCAATCAGCCCCAGCATTTT.

The V call is TRBV4-1, the J call TRBJ1-4; tentative D call: TRBD1 (6 bases). CDR3 length: 18 amino acids. Germline CDR1 reads MGHRA; CDR2 reads YSYEKL. The V and J ends lost 3 bases and 2 bases respectively, with 19 bases between them. The CDR3 nucleotides read TGCGCCAGCAGCCACGGCGGGGGCAGGGGTTCGACTAATGAAAAACTGTTTTTT. Translating gives CASSHGGGRGSTNEKLFF.

V usage is TRBV7-8 and J usage is TRBJ1-3; D call uncertain. Germline-derived CDR1 and CDR2 are SGHVS and FQNEAQ. The CDR3 runs 17 residues. With 5 bases removed from V and 5 bases from J, the gap between germline ends came to 22 bases. CDR3 sequence reads: CASSPPGAGLVRNTIYF. The CDR3 DNA is TGTGCCAGCAGCCCACCAGGAGCGGGCCTTGTGAGAAACACCATATATTTT. Variable domain in full (rest from reference TRBV7-8 and TRBJ1-3): GAGVSQSPRYKVAKRGQDVALRCDPISGHVSLFWYQQALGQGPEFLTYFQNEAQLDKSGLPSDRFFAERPEGSVSTLKIQRTQQEDSAVYLCASSPPGAGLVRNTIYFGEGSWLTVV.